This entry concerns a single T cell receptor beta chain. Profiling relied on immunoSEQ multiplex PCR, and the TCRdb table lists in-frame clones only, not all of them. The sample yields about 21,000 clones, 40% to 55% seen once. The sample is drawn from a study of graft-versus-host responses after intestinal transplantation. The specimen was alloreactive CD4+ T cells from a mixed lymphocyte reaction culture, collected before intestinal transplant. Specified subset: CFSE-low proliferating T cells sorted from roughly six-day pre-transplant mixed lymphocyte reaction (GvH or HvG direction). This receptor was obtained from a human patient who received an intestinal transplant.

In DNA form, the CDR3 reads TGTGCCAGCAGCTTATTCGGACTTGCCCTCTACAATGAGCAGTTCTTC. Its protein is CASSLFGLALYNEQFF. This rearrangement joins TRBV7-8 to TRBJ2-1, with D perhaps TRBD2 (5 bases). CDR3 length: 16 residues. With 2 bases removed from V and 3 bases from J, the gap between germline ends came to 14 bases. Germline CDR1 SGHVS, CDR2 FQNEAQ.